The sequence of this TCR beta chain was determined in a study of T cells in Graves' hyperthyroidism and ophthalmopathy. At the level of the study: Peripheral blood was obtained at initial diagnosis, preceding any treatment. Study-wide points: Researchers report that a 13 V-J model separated ophthalmopathy from stable hyperthyroidism.

Authors of the study amplified TCR beta CDR3 regions from RNA transcripts. The primer set for the first-round RT-PCR of the TCR CDR3 was HTBI. TCRdb redid the calling of the multiplex PCR reads with MiXCR, one entry per CDR3 protein. Among over 400,000 distinct CDR3 sequences listed, 14% to 15% were seen once. Ophthalmopathy cases met thresholds of Clinical Activity Score at least 3, NOSPECS grade at least 4 and duration under 3 months. Germline CDR1 is ENHRY and CDR2 is SYGVKD. Trimming cost V 4 bases and J 0 bases, with 12 bases left between them. This CDR3 comprises 15 residues. Ten or more counts support this clonotype. What it recognizes is unknown.

The TCR comes from a man aged 18 to 29 with Graves' ophthalmopathy. Source material: blood. The chain joins TRBV10-3 to TRBJ1-1; D unresolved. DNA of the CDR3: TGTGCCATCAGTGTAGTTCCTGGGATGAACACTGAAGCTTTCTTT. Translated: CAISVVPGMNTEAFF.